These T cell receptor beta chains were read from a single sample in a study of blood T cell repertoires in COVID-19. Method: immunoSEQ multiplex PCR; TCRdb's copy keeps in-frame clones and lacks some. This table holds 75,000 to 90,000 clones, about 82% found once. The sample comprised peripheral blood. Source of these receptors: a man aged 45-60 years with active COVID-19. The CDR3 runs from the conserved cysteine through the conserved F or W. Each record gives: J gene, V gene, D gene, clone size, CDR3 DNA, CDR3 protein. A D gene is named only where the DNA matches it firmly. Clone size is not always given. Where it is, it says once, few, many or a class for expanded clones.

J: TRBJ2-1
V: TRBV5-5
D: TRBD1
size: .
DNA: TGTGCCAGCAGCTTCACTGGGACAGGGGTCAATGAGCAGTTCTTC
CDR3: CASSFTGTGVNEQFF

J: TRBJ1-1
V: TRBV19
D: .
size: .
DNA: TGTGCCAGTAGTATGACAGACAACACTGAAGCTTTCTTT
CDR3: CASSMTDNTEAFF

J: TRBJ1-3
V: TRBV9
D: .
size: .
DNA: TGTGCCAGCAGTCCATCCGGGCAGGGCTCTGGAAACACCATATATTTT
CDR3: CASSPSGQGSGNTIYF

J: TRBJ1-1
V: TRBV10-3
D: .
size: .
DNA: TGTGCCATCTCTACAGGGATGGAGACTGAAGCTTTCTTT
CDR3: CAISTGMETEAFF

J: TRBJ1-1
V: TRBV6-1
D: .
size: .
DNA: TGTGCCAGCAGTGACCGCGCAGGGTTCACTGAAGCTTTCTTT
CDR3: CASSDRAGFTEAFF

J: TRBJ1-5
V: TRBV19
D: .
size: .
DNA: TGTGCCAGTAGTCTGGGGGGGAGCCAGCCCCAGCATTTT
CDR3: CASSLGGSQPQHF

J: TRBJ2-7
V: TRBV7-6
D: .
size: .
DNA: TGTGCCAGCAGCTTATCGCCCGATGGGCAGGACTACGAGCAGTACTTC
CDR3: CASSLSPDGQDYEQYF

J: TRBJ1-5
V: TRBV2
D: TRBD1
size: few
DNA: TGTGCCAGCAGGCGACAGACGGGACAGGGGAATCAGCCCCAGCATTTT
CDR3: CASRRQTGQGNQPQHF

J: TRBJ1-4
V: TRBV6-5
D: TRBD1
size: .
DNA: TGTGCCAGCAGTTACACCGGGACAGGGAACTATGAAAAACTGTTTTTT
CDR3: CASSYTGTGNYEKLFF

J: TRBJ2-3
V: TRBV3-1/TRBV3-2
D: TRBD2
size: .
DNA: TGTGCCAGCAGCCAAGATGGGGCCAGCGGGGGCCTCGAACTCACAGATACGCAGTATTTT
CDR3: CASSQDGASGGLELTDTQYF

J: TRBJ1-3
V: TRBV3-1/TRBV3-2
D: .
size: .
DNA: TGTGCCAGCTGTCTCTCTGGAAACACCATATATTTT
CDR3: CASCLSGNTIYF

J: TRBJ1-2
V: TRBV9
D: TRBD1
size: .
DNA: TGTGCCAGCAGCGTAGAGGGACAGGGTTACTATGGCTACACCTTC
CDR3: CASSVEGQGYYGYTF

J: TRBJ2-5
V: TRBV4-3
D: .
size: .
DNA: TGCGCCAGCAGCCAGCTTATCACCTACGGTGGTGAGACCCAGTACTTC
CDR3: CASSQLITYGGETQYF

J: TRBJ2-3
V: TRBV3-1/TRBV3-2
D: TRBD2
size: .
DNA: TGTGCCAGCAGCCAAGATAGCGGGGGGGCCTGGACAGATACGCAGTATTTT
CDR3: CASSQDSGGAWTDTQYF

J: TRBJ2-1
V: TRBV11-3
D: TRBD2
size: few
DNA: TGTGCCCCCCGCTTAGGTCTAGCGGGGGGGCCGGGCTCCTACAATGAGCAGTTCTTC
CDR3: CAPRLGLAGGPGSYNEQFF

J: TRBJ1-4
V: TRBV6-6
D: .
size: .
DNA: TGTGCCAGCAGTCGCGCCACAGGGTCCCCCACTAATGAAAAACTGTTTTTT
CDR3: CASSRATGSPTNEKLFF

J: TRBJ2-1
V: TRBV4-3
D: .
size: .
DNA: TGCGCCAGCAGCCAAGCCCCCCCGTCTAGGTCGGGCTACAATGAGCAGTTCTTC
CDR3: CASSQAPPSRSGYNEQFF

J: TRBJ1-6
V: TRBV6-5
D: .
size: .
DNA: TGTGCCAGCATCCTGACAGCCTCCTATAATTCACCCCTCCACTTT
CDR3: CASILTASYNSPLHF

J: TRBJ1-4
V: TRBV28
D: TRBD1
size: .
DNA: TGTGCCAGCAGTTTAAACAGGGGCGCAACTAATGAAAAACTGTTTTTT
CDR3: CASSLNRGATNEKLFF

J: TRBJ2-1
V: TRBV4-1
D: .
size: .
DNA: TGCGCCAGCAGCCAAGAAGGCGATGGCCAGGCACTCTCCTACAATGAGCAGTTCTTC
CDR3: CASSQEGDGQALSYNEQFF

J: TRBJ1-1
V: TRBV9
D: .
size: .
DNA: TGTGCCACCTCACCATTGCAGGGTGGGGTCAGTGAAGCTTTCTTT
CDR3: CATSPLQGGVSEAFF

J: TRBJ1-1
V: TRBV27
D: .
size: .
DNA: TGTGCCAGCAGTTTTCGTCGGGGGGGGAGGTGGGACACTGAAGCTTTCTTT
CDR3: CASSFRRGGRWDTEAFF

J: TRBJ2-1
V: TRBV6-2/TRBV6-3
D: .
size: .
DNA: TGTGCCAGCAGTTACGTTGCGGAGCCGACCTACAATGAGCAGTTCTTC
CDR3: CASSYVAEPTYNEQFF

J: TRBJ1-3
V: TRBV7-7
D: TRBD1
size: .
DNA: TGTGCTAGCAGCCCCGGGACAGGGACTGGAAACACCATATATTTT
CDR3: CASSPGTGTGNTIYF

J: TRBJ2-7
V: TRBV29-1
D: .
size: .
DNA: TGCAGCGTTGAGTTGGGGAGTACGCACGAGCAGTACTTC
CDR3: CSVELGSTHEQYF

J: TRBJ2-7
V: TRBV14
D: TRBD1
size: once
DNA: TGTGCCAGCAGCCCCCAAGGGAGGACAGGGGACGAGCAGTACTTC
CDR3: CASSPQGRTGDEQYF

J: TRBJ1-2
V: TRBV28
D: TRBD1
size: .
DNA: TGTGCCAGCAGTTCCCCGGGACAGGGGAATGTAGGCTACACCTTC
CDR3: CASSSPGQGNVGYTF

J: TRBJ2-2
V: TRBV6-5
D: .
size: once
DNA: TGTGCCAGCAGTTACTCGAGGACATCCGATGAGCTGTTTTTT
CDR3: CASSYSRTSDELFF

J: TRBJ1-4
V: TRBV28
D: .
size: .
DNA: TGTGCCAGCAGCCTTAATGAAAAACTGTTTTTT
CDR3: CASSLNEKLFF

J: TRBJ2-2
V: TRBV6-2/TRBV6-3
D: TRBD1
size: .
DNA: TGTGCCAGCAGTAGGGACAGGGTTAACACCGGGGAGCTGTTTTTT
CDR3: CASSRDRVNTGELFF

J: TRBJ2-7
V: TRBV19
D: TRBD2
size: .
DNA: TGTGCCAGTAGTATGCTGACTAGCGGGAGGTCCGAGCAGTACTTC
CDR3: CASSMLTSGRSEQYF

J: TRBJ1-2
V: TRBV6-5
D: .
size: .
DNA: TGTGCCAGCAGTTACTATCCCAGGGACTATGGCTACACCTTC
CDR3: CASSYYPRDYGYTF

J: TRBJ1-5
V: TRBV5-1
D: TRBD1
size: .
DNA: TGCGCCAGCAGCTTGGAGGGGGCCAATCAGCCCCAGCATTTT
CDR3: CASSLEGANQPQHF

J: TRBJ2-7
V: TRBV29-1
D: .
size: .
DNA: TGCAGCGCCGGGGGGGGACAGGGCACCTACGAGCAGTACTTC
CDR3: CSAGGGQGTYEQYF

J: TRBJ2-6
V: TRBV9
D: .
size: .
DNA: TGTGCCAGCAGCGTAGGAGGCCCTGGGGCCAACGTCCTGACTTTC
CDR3: CASSVGGPGANVLTF

J: TRBJ1-1
V: TRBV7-2
D: TRBD1
size: once
DNA: TGTGCCAGCAGCTTAAGAGCCGGGACAGGGATCAACACTGAAGCTTTCTTT
CDR3: CASSLRAGTGINTEAFF

J: TRBJ2-3
V: TRBV28
D: TRBD2
size: .
DNA: TGTGCCAGCACCTCTCGGACTAGCTGGGCAGATACGCAGTATTTT
CDR3: CASTSRTSWADTQYF

J: TRBJ2-2
V: TRBV28
D: .
size: .
DNA: TGTGCGGCAGAGAACACCGGGGAGCTGTTTTTT
CDR3: CAAENTGELFF

J: TRBJ2-7
V: TRBV7-9
D: .
size: .
DNA: TGTGCCAGCAGCGTTCAACAGGGCTCCGAGCAGTACTTC
CDR3: CASSVQQGSEQYF

J: TRBJ2-3
V: TRBV3-1/TRBV3-2
D: .
size: .
DNA: TGTGCCAGCAGCCAAGGATCTAGACTCATCACAGATACGCAGTATTTT
CDR3: CASSQGSRLITDTQYF

J: TRBJ2-3
V: TRBV24-1
D: .
size: .
DNA: TGTGCCACCAGTCCCTCGGGCACAGATACGCAGTATTTT
CDR3: CATSPSGTDTQYF

J: TRBJ2-7
V: TRBV9
D: .
size: .
DNA: TGTGCCAGCAGCGTCGAGGACAGCTACGAGCAGTACTTC
CDR3: CASSVEDSYEQYF

J: TRBJ2-3
V: TRBV24-1
D: TRBD2
size: .
DNA: TGTGCCACCAGTGTCCGACTAGCGGGAGGAACAGATACGCAGTATTTT
CDR3: CATSVRLAGGTDTQYF

J: TRBJ1-3
V: TRBV6-6
D: .
size: .
DNA: TGTGCCAGCAGTCCCCAGGGCTCTGGAAACACCATATATTTT
CDR3: CASSPQGSGNTIYF

J: TRBJ1-1
V: TRBV28
D: TRBD1
size: .
DNA: TGTGCCAGCAGTTTAAGGAACAGGGGCGGTACTGAAGCTTTCTTT
CDR3: CASSLRNRGGTEAFF

J: TRBJ1-2
V: TRBV10-2
D: .
size: .
DNA: TGCGCCAGCAGTGACGTAGGGACTGATCATGGCTACACCTTC
CDR3: CASSDVGTDHGYTF

J: TRBJ2-1
V: TRBV12-3/TRBV12-4
D: .
size: .
DNA: TGTGCCAGCGGTAGCGACTCCTACAATGAGCAGTTCTTC
CDR3: CASGSDSYNEQFF

J: TRBJ2-5
V: TRBV27
D: .
size: .
DNA: TGTGCCAGCAGTTATAGGAGGGGTGAGACCCAGTACTTC
CDR3: CASSYRRGETQYF

J: TRBJ1-4
V: TRBV3-1/TRBV3-2
D: TRBD1
size: .
DNA: TGTGCCAGCAGGACCAAACAGGGGGCGACGGAAAAACTGTTTTTT
CDR3: CASRTKQGATEKLFF

J: TRBJ1-2
V: TRBV3-1/TRBV3-2
D: .
size: few
DNA: TGTGCCAGCAGCCAAGTCCAGGGACACTACACCTTC
CDR3: CASSQVQGHYTF

J: TRBJ1-1
V: TRBV6-2/TRBV6-3
D: TRBD1
size: .
DNA: TGTGCCAGCAGTTACTGGCGGGACAGGGTTCCCACTGAAGCTTTCTTT
CDR3: CASSYWRDRVPTEAFF

J: TRBJ2-6
V: TRBV28
D: TRBD1
size: .
DNA: TGTGCCAGCAGCAGACAGGGGCCCGTCTCTGGGGCCAACGTCCTGACTTTC
CDR3: CASSRQGPVSGANVLTF

J: TRBJ2-2
V: TRBV5-5
D: TRBD1
size: .
DNA: TGTGCCAGCAGCGTGGGACAGCATACCGGGGAGCTGTTTTTT
CDR3: CASSVGQHTGELFF

J: TRBJ2-1
V: TRBV7-9
D: TRBD2
size: .
DNA: TGTGCCAGCAGCTCAAAGCCTAGCGGGAGGGCCTACAATGAGCAGTTCTTC
CDR3: CASSSKPSGRAYNEQFF

J: TRBJ2-2
V: TRBV5-1
D: TRBD2
size: .
DNA: TGCGCCAGCAGCTTCACTAGCGGGAGAGTGGATACCGGGGAGCTGTTTTTT
CDR3: CASSFTSGRVDTGELFF

J: TRBJ2-3
V: TRBV5-4
D: TRBD2
size: .
DNA: TGTGCCAGCAGCTTGCCCAGCGGGGGGTCAGATACGCAGTATTTT
CDR3: CASSLPSGGSDTQYF

J: TRBJ1-4
V: TRBV7-8
D: TRBD1
size: .
DNA: TGTGCCAGCAGCCAATACAGGGGGGAGACTAATGAAAAACTGTTTTTT
CDR3: CASSQYRGETNEKLFF

J: TRBJ1-2
V: TRBV2
D: .
size: .
DNA: TGTGCCAGCAGTGAAGAAATGTTGGCAGTCTATGGCTACACCTTC
CDR3: CASSEEMLAVYGYTF

J: TRBJ2-3
V: TRBV24-1
D: TRBD2
size: .
DNA: TGTGCCACCAGCCTAGCGGGAGGGAGGGACACAGATACGCAGTATTTT
CDR3: CATSLAGGRDTDTQYF